Listed below are T cell receptor beta chains from one sample, sequenced in a study of blood T cell repertoires in COVID-19. Assay: immunoSEQ multiplex PCR; the TCRdb copy retains only in-frame clones and omits some. The top ten hold about 1.7% of the sample, which has roughly 330,000 clones, more than 70% seen once. What was sequenced was peripheral blood. The receptors here all came from a woman between 45 and 60 years old with acute or convalescent COVID-19. Each CDR3 is given with its conserved first and last residue. The D gene is left open where the match is weak. Size tells how often a clone was seen (once, few, many) or the class of an expanded clone, and some rows leave it out.

length,D,size,V,J,CDR3,DNA
19,.,.,TRBV21-1,TRBJ2-5,CASSKLGGTSDRLQETQYF,TGTGCCAGCAGCAAACTTGGGGGGACTAGCGATCGACTCCAAGAGACCCAGTACTTC
13,TRBD1,.,TRBV5-1,TRBJ2-3,CASSNGQGDTQYF,TGCGCCAGCAGCAATGGACAGGGCGATACGCAGTATTTT
15,.,.,TRBV2,TRBJ2-7,CASTATVHARYEQYF,TGTGCCAGCACCGCTACCGTCCACGCCAGGTACGAGCAGTACTTC
20,TRBD2,.,TRBV27,TRBJ2-3,CASSLPSGTSGRAGTDTQYF,TGTGCCAGCAGTTTACCCTCCGGGACTAGCGGGAGGGCCGGCACAGATACGCAGTATTTT
15,.,.,TRBV9,TRBJ1-1,CASSVDEASNTEAFF,TGTGCCAGCAGCGTAGACGAGGCCTCGAACACTGAAGCTTTCTTT
16,.,.,TRBV10-3,TRBJ1-5,CAISESTRLLVSPQHF,TGTGCCATCAGTGAGTCGACCAGACTGTTGGTATCGCCCCAGCATTTT
17,.,.,TRBV7-3,TRBJ2-5,CASSSKRGRGAVETQYF,TGTGCCAGCAGCTCCAAGAGGGGCAGGGGAGCCGTTGAGACCCAGTACTTC
16,TRBD2,.,TRBV30,TRBJ2-1,CAWSNGLAGAYNEQFF,TGTGCCTGGAGTAACGGACTAGCGGGAGCCTACAATGAGCAGTTCTTC
16,TRBD1,few,TRBV5-1,TRBJ1-4,CASSLAGQGRNEKLFF,TGCGCCAGCAGCTTGGCTGGACAGGGTCGGAATGAAAAACTGTTTTTT
14,.,.,TRBV7-9,TRBJ1-1,CASSPHNRDTEAFF,TGTGCCAGCAGCCCCCATAACAGGGACACTGAAGCTTTCTTT
14,TRBD1,.,TRBV19,TRBJ1-1,CASSLRTGIKVAFF,TGTGCCAGTAGTCTTCGGACAGGTATTAAAGTTGCTTTCTTT
16,TRBD2,.,TRBV7-2,TRBJ2-5,CASSLRLAGPQETQYF,TGTGCCAGCAGCTTACGGTTAGCGGGGCCCCAAGAGACCCAGTACTTC
11,.,.,TRBV20-1,TRBJ1-2,CSASRVDGYTF,TGCAGTGCTTCCCGGGTAGATGGCTACACCTTC
12,.,.,TRBV9,TRBJ2-3,CASSLSGAAQYF,TGTGCCAGCAGCCTTAGCGGCGCGGCTCAGTATTTT
16,TRBD1,.,TRBV9,TRBJ1-3,CASSAPGTGVGNTIYF,TGTGCCAGCAGCGCGCCAGGGACAGGGGTTGGAAACACCATATATTTT
14,.,.,TRBV29-1,TRBJ1-2,CSVLGSEGDYGYTF,TGCAGCGTTCTGGGCTCCGAGGGGGACTATGGCTACACCTTC
16,.,.,TRBV5-1,TRBJ2-3,CASSLVASANTDTQYF,TGCGCCAGCAGCTTGGTGGCTAGCGCGAACACAGATACGCAGTATTTT
14,.,.,TRBV5-4,TRBJ1-2,CAAKPREASYGYTF,TGTGCCGCAAAGCCCAGGGAGGCATCCTATGGCTACACCTTC
14,.,.,TRBV27,TRBJ1-5,CASSLRGSNQPQHF,TGTGCCAGCAGTTTAAGGGGGAGCAATCAGCCCCAGCATTTT
13,.,few,TRBV5-8,TRBJ1-1,CASSLFGSTEAFF,TGTGCCAGCAGCTTGTTCGGGAGCACTGAAGCTTTCTTT
13,.,.,TRBV10-3,TRBJ1-1,CAIARLVDTEAFF,TGTGCCATCGCCAGACTTGTCGACACTGAAGCTTTCTTT
14,TRBD1,.,TRBV2,TRBJ1-1,CASSVRTGNTEAFF,TGTGCCAGCAGCGTACGGACAGGAAACACTGAAGCTTTCTTT
15,TRBD2,.,TRBV3-1/TRBV3-2,TRBJ2-1,CASSQLAGFYNEQFF,TGTGCCAGCAGCCAACTAGCGGGATTCTACAATGAGCAGTTCTTC
13,TRBD1,.,TRBV18,TRBJ1-1,CASSGQGNTEAFF,TGTGCCAGCTCAGGACAGGGGAACACTGAAGCTTTCTTT
13,TRBD1,.,TRBV2,TRBJ2-7,CASSGQAPYRQYF,TGTGCCAGCAGCGGACAGGCCCCGTACAGGCAGTACTTC